This T cell receptor (beta chain) stems from a study of molecular identifiers for immune sequencing clone quantification. Trimming took 4 bases from V and 8 from J, leaving 3 bases between them. CDR1 is SQVTM and CDR2 is ANQGSEA in the germline V gene. The CDR3 covers 9 residues. TCR libraries were built in bulk with a published protocol and specific TCR primers. Each CDR3 protein is one row after TCRdb ran MiXCR on the PCR reads. The sample lists 85,000 to 120,000 distinct CDR3 sequences; less than 35% were seen once. For naive CD8 T cells, sorting used the CD8+CD4-CCR7+CD45RA+ phenotype. This clonotype was detected a few times. Its antigen is unidentified. Study-level points and caveats: Beyond 20 RNA copies, clones held over 99% of effector molecules, compared with under 1% in naive cells.

This TCR was sampled from a human donor in good health. Some libraries in this study had Jurkat cell RNA spiked in. Source material: naive CD8+ T cells from blood, with Jurkat cell RNA spiked in. Subset described: FACS-sorted CD8+CD4-CCR7+CD45RA+ naive T cells. The V call is TRBV29-1, the J call TRBJ2-1; no clear D. As DNA, the CDR3 is TGCAGCGTTGGGGATGAGCAGTTCTTC. It specifies CSVGDEQFF.